The clone carrying this T cell receptor (beta chain) has at least ten counts. Its target is unknown. The investigators amplified TCR beta CDR3 regions from RNA transcripts. TCR CDR3 underwent first-round RT-PCR with the HTBI primer set. TCRdb processed the multiplex PCR reads anew with MiXCR; each CDR3 protein has one entry. Altogether under 400,000 distinct CDR3 sequences are present, around a sixth being singletons, with the ten largest covering about a quarter. Germline V gene data show CDR1 as MNHEY and CDR2 as SMNVEV (reference sequence). The CDR3 consists of 15 residues. Trimming cost V 5 bases and J 10 bases; bases outside gene matches: 15. This sample was taken from a study of T cells in Graves' hyperthyroidism and ophthalmopathy. Regarding the study as a whole: Appearing also in blood were most of the thyroid clonotypes expanded above 0.001.

The sequencing sample was made of blood. The V gene is TRBV27, the J gene TRBJ1-1; 8 positions match TRBD1. This clonotype was obtained from a woman aged 18-35 years with Graves' hyperthyroidism that later progressed to Graves' ophthalmopathy. CDR3 amino acids: CASSLRPGGYPGAFF. The CDR3 DNA reads TGTGCCAGCAGTCTGCGACCAGGGGGCTACCCTGGAGCTTTCTTT.